The entry below gives a single T cell receptor beta chain sequence along with its context. Its antigen remains undetermined. Per-base qualities were not stored, and no clone one base away is much larger. The immunoSEQ Assay was used to immunosequence TCRbeta CDR3 regions from genomic DNA. Genomic DNA was amplified by bias-controlled multiplex PCR before high-throughput sequencing. For the original study's pipeline: To quantify the absolute abundance of each unique TCRbeta CDR3 region, the sequences were collapsed and filtered. Clonality, defined as 1 minus Pielou's evenness, was calculated using only productive rearrangements. A previously published method was used to identify clones whose frequencies were significantly greater in on-treatment samples than in baseline samples. The immuneACCESS repertoire file appears here via TCRdb, limited to in-frame rearrangements. These files lack a portion of the clones; in checked studies, under half of the deficit traces to unresolved V genes, and the cause of the others is not known. That table is the source of V, J and clone size, and D and trimming were worked out from the DNA. This sample gives about 40,000 clones in total; roughly 85% of them show up just once. The ten largest clones capture about 12% of the sample.

The sample comes from a study of sequential checkpoint blockade in melanoma (dated by TCRdb to about 2019). For the study in its entirety: Patients were randomized 1:1 to first-line nivolumab followed by ipilimumab (arm A) or ipilimumab followed by nivolumab (arm B). Maintenance nivolumab came after both trial sequences. On the study overall, not on this receptor specifically: Larger, independent patient cohorts are needed to validate the response-prediction model that combines TCR metrics and mutation burden.

From the cysteine up to the valine, the CDR3 has a length of 15 residues. The DNA shown is the 45-base CDR3, in frame from base 1. V and J are trimmed by 3 bases and 2 bases, and the gene matches miss 5 bases of the junction. CDR1 and CDR2 are drawn from the germline V gene: MNHNS, SASEGT. Reading the label with the study, this specimen's treatment or condition is: randomized to nivolumab then ipilimumab (arm A) or the reverse (arm B). None of the trial patients had been given prior DNA-damaging chemotherapy. A FACS Aria II flow cytometer was used to sort live CD3+CD8+ cells that were negative for CD19 and CD56 from thawed PBMCs. Samples came from patients with melanoma in CheckMate 064, a randomized, open-label phase II trial of sequential checkpoint blockade. Peripheral blood mononuclear cells were obtained through leukapheresis, purified using Ficoll-Paque, and frozen in human serum containing approximately 10% DMSO. Right after sorting, the blood CD3+CD8+ cells were verified to be >98% pure, and DNA extraction followed.

The input for sequencing was CD8+ T cells sorted from blood (inferred from file names), taken from a patient given nivolumab and ipilimumab in sequence. Here the chain combines TRBV6-1 and TRBJ2-7; TRBD1 fits 9 bases in the junction. The sequence was collected from a human donor with melanoma. The CDR3: CASSERTGAAYEQYV. The DNA sequence is as follows: TGTGCCAGCAGTGAGAGGACAGGGGCGGCCTACGAGCAGTACGTC.